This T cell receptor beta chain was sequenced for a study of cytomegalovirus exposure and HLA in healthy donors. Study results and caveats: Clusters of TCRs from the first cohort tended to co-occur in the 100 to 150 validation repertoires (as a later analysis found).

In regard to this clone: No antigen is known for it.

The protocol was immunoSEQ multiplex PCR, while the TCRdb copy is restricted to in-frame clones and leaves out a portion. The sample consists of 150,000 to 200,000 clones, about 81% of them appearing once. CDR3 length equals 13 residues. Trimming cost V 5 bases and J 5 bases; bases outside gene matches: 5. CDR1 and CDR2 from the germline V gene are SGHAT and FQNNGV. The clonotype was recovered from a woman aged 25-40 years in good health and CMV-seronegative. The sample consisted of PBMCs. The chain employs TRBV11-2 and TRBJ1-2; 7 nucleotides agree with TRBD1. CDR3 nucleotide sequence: TGTGCCAGCAGCCTAGGGACAGATTATGGCTACACCTTC. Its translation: CASSLGTDYGYTF.